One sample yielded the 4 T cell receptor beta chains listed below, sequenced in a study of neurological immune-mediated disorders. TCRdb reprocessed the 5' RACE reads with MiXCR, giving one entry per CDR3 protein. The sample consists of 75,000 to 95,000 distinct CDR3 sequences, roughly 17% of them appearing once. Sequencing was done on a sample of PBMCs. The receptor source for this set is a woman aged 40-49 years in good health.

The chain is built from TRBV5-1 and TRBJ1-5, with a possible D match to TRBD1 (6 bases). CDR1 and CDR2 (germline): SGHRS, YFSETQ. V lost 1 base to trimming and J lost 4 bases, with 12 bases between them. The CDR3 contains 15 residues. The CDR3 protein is CASSLSGALNQPQHF. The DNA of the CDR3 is TGCGCCAGCAGCTTGTCAGGGGCCCTGAATCAGCCCCAGCATTTT.

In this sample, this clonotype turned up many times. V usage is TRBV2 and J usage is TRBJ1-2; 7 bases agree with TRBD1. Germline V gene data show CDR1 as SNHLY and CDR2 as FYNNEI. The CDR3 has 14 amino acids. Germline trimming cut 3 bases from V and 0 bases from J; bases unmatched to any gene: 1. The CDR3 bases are TGTGCCAGCAGTGAGGACAGGTCTAACTATGGCTACACCTTC. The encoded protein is CASSEDRSNYGYTF.

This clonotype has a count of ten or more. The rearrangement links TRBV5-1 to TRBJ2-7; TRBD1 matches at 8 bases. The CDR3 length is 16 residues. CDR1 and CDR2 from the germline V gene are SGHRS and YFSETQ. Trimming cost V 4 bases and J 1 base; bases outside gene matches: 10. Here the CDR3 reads CASSPRTGTLSYEQYF. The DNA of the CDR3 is TGCGCCAGCAGCCCACGGACAGGGACCCTTTCCTACGAGCAGTACTTC.

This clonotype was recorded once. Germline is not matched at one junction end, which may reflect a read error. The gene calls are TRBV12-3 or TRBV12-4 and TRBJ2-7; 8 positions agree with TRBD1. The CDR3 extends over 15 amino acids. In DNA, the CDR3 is TGTGCAAGCACCAAGGTGGGGACAGGCGCCTACGAGCAGTACTTC. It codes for CASTKVGTGAYEQYF.